The sequence of this T cell receptor beta chain was determined in a study of tumor-infiltrating lymphocytes in primary liver carcinoma. Study-level points and caveats: When set against blood, tumors had a significantly higher top-250-clone fraction (p = 0.039).

Making TCR beta cDNA involved around 540 ng total RNA and a constant-region primer. Slightly modified ARM-PCR, run as three nested multiplex PCR rounds, produced the TCR beta libraries. A C-beta reverse primer and TRBV1-TRBV30 forward primers served in each of the first two PCR rounds, at ten to eleven cycles apiece. From the multiplex PCR reads, TCRdb called clonotypes with MiXCR, one entry per CDR3 protein. The repertoire holds almost 200,000 distinct CDR3 sequences, with less than 75% as singletons. Regarding this clonotype: Its antigen is unknown. A read error is possible here, since a much larger clone lies one base away.

It was unsorted whole blood that yielded blood RNA, and germline DNA was also extracted. Germline V gene sequence: CDR1 MDHEN, CDR2 SYDVKM. The length of the CDR3 is 11 residues. This clonotype was obtained from a woman aged 55 to 70 with primary liver carcinoma and hepatitis B virus infection. Sequencing was carried out using peripheral blood. The J gene is TRBJ2-5, the V gene TRBV28; D is unresolved. This CDR3 reads CVSSTYGTQYF. In DNA form, the CDR3 reads TGTGTCAGCAGCACCTATGGGACCCAGTACTTC.